Ten or more counts support the clone carrying this TCR beta chain. Its antigen is undetermined. Each CDR3 protein is one row after TCRdb ran MiXCR on the 5' RACE reads. The sample consists of about 13,000 distinct CDR3 sequences, 15% to 20% of them appearing once. This sample is drawn from a study of T-cell memory formation after mild COVID-19. Across the study: Across donors, TCR clusters were largely donor specific.

Study-wide points: CD4+ contracting clones were mainly CM and EM; CD8+ ones, EMRA.

Trimming stripped 0 bases from V and 7 bases from J, with 18 bases between. CDR1 is DFQATT and CDR2 is SNEGSKA in the germline V gene (reference sequence). The CDR3 is 16 amino acids. The receptor's source is a man between 18 and 29 years old who had mild COVID-19 (a few samples of this study predate the infection). Cell type and time point are not known. Sample: PBMCs or a T cell subset sorted from them (not recorded which). The chain employs TRBV20-1 and TRBJ2-2, with D uncertain. The CDR3 DNA follows: TGCAGTGCTAGAGACCTGGCGTATCCGGCCCACGGGGAGCTGTTTTTT. This sequence encodes CSARDLAYPAHGELFF.